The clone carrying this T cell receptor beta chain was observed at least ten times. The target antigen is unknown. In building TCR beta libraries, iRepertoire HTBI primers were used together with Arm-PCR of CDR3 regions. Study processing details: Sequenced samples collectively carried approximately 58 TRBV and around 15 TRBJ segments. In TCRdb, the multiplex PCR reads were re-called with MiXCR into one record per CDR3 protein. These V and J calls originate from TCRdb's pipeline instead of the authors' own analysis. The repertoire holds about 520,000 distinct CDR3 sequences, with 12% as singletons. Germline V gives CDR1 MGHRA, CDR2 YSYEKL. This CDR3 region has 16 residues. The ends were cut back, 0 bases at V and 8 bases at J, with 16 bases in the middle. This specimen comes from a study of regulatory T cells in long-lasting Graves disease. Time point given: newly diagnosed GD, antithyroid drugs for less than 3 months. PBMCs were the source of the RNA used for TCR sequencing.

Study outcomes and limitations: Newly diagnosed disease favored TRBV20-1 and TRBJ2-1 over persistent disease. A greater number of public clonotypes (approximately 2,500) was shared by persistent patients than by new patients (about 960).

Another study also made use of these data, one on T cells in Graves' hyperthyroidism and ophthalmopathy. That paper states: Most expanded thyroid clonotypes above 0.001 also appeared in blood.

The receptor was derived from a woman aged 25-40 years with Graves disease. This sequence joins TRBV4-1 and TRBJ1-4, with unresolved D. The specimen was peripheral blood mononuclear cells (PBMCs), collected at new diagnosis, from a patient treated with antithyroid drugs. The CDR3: CASSQDAAALGEKLFF. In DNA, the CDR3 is TGCGCCAGCAGCCAAGATGCCGCGGCGCTAGGCGAAAAACTGTTTTTT.